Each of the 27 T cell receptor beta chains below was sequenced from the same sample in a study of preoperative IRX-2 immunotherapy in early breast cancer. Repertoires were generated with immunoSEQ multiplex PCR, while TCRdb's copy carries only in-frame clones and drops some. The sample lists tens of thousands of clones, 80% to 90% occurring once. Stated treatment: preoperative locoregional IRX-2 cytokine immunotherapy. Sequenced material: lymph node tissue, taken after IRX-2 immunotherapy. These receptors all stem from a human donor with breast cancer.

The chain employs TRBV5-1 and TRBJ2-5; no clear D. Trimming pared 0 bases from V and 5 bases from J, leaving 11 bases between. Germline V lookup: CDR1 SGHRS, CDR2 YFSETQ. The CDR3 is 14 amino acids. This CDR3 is CASSLATQPETQYF. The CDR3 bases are TGCGCCAGCAGCTTGGCTACGCAGCCCGAGACCCAGTACTTC.

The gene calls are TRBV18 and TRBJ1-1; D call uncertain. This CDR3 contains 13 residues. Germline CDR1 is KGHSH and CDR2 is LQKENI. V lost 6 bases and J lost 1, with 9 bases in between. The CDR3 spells CASSPGKNTEAFF. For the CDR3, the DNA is TGTGCCAGCTCTCCCGGTAAGAACACTGAAGCTTTCTTT. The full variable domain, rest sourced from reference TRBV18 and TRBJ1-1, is NAGVMQNPRHLVRRRGQEARLRCSPMKGHSHVYWYRQLPEEGLKFMVYLQKENIIDESGMPKERFSAEFPKEGPSILRIQQVVRGDSAAYFCASSPGKNTEAFFGQGTRLTVV.

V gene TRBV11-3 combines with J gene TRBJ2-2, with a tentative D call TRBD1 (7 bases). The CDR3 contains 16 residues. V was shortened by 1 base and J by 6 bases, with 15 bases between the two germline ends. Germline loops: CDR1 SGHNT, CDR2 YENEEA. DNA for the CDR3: TGTGCCAGCAGCTTAGGATCGACAGGGAGGTCCGGGGAGCTGTTTTTT. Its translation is CASSLGSTGRSGELFF.

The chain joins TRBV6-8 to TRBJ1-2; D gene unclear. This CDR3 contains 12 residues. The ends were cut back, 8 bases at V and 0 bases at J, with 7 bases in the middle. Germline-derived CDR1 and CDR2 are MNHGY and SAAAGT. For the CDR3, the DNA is TGTGCCAGCGCGGGATCTAACTATGGCTACACCTTC. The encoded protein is CASAGSNYGYTF.

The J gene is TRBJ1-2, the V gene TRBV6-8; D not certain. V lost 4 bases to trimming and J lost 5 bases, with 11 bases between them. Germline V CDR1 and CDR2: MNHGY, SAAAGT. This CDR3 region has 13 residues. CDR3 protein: CASSSFRGYGYTF. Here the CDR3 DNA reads TGTGCCAGCAGTTCTTTTCGGGGATATGGCTACACCTTC.

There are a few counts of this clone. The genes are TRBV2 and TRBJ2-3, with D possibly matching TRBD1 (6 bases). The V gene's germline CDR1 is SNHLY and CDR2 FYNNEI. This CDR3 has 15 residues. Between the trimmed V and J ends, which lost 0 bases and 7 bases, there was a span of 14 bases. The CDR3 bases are TGTGCCAGCAGTGAAGCCCGCGGACAGACACATACGCAGTATTTT. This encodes CASSEARGQTHTQYF.

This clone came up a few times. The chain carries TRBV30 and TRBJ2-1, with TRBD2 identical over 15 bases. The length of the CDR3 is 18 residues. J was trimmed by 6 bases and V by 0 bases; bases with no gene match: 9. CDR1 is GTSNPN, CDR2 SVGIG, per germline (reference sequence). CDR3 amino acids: CAWSVRGTSGGRSNEQFF. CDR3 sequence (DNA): TGTGCCTGGAGTGTACGGGGGACTAGCGGGGGGCGCTCCAATGAGCAGTTCTTC.

The CDR3 loop reads CASSYSWLGKSGTEDYGYTF. CDR3 sequence (DNA): TGTGCCAGCAGTTACTCATGGCTCGGAAAGTCTGGGACAGAGGACTATGGCTACACCTTC. The genes are TRBV6-8 and TRBJ1-2; 7 nucleotides agree with TRBD1. The CDR3 runs to 20 residues. V lost 0 bases and J lost 3; bases outside the gene matches: 19. The germline gives CDR1 MNHGY, CDR2 SAAAGT.

The CDR3 here is CASSPNTRTGSNYGYTF. The CDR3 region has the DNA TGTGCCAGCAGCCCCAATACTCGGACAGGGTCGAACTATGGCTACACCTTC. This rearrangement joins TRBV6-8 to TRBJ1-2; TRBD1 aligns across 8 bases. Germline assignment: CDR1 MNHGY and CDR2 SAAAGT. The CDR3 is 17 residues long. V lost 6 bases and J lost 2; bases outside the gene matches: 14.

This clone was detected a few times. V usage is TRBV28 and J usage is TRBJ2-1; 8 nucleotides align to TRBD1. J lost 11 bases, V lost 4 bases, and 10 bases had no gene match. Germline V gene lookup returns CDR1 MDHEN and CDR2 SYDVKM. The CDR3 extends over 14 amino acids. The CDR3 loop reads CASSWGTGLNKQFF. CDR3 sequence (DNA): TGTGCCAGCAGTTGGGGGACAGGTCTTAATAAGCAGTTCTTC.

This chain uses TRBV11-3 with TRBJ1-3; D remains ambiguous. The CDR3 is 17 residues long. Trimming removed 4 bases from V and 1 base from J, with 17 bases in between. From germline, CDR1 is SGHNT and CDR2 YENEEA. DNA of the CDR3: TGTGCCAGCAGCTCTTATGCGATAAGGCTTTCTGGAAACACCATATATTTT. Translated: CASSSYAIRLSGNTIYF. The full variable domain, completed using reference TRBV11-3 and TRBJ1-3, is EAGVVQSPRYKIIEKKQPVAFWCNPISGHNTLYWYLQNLGQGPELLIRYENEEAVDDSQLPKDRFSAERLKGVDSTLKIQPAELGDSAVYLCASSSYAIRLSGNTIYFGEGSWLTVV.

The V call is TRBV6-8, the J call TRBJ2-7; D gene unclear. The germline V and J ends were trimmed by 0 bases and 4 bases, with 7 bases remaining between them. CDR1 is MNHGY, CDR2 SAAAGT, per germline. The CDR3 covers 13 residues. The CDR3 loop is CASSYSKGYEQYF. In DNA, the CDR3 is TGTGCCAGCAGTTACTCGAAGGGTTACGAGCAGTACTTC.

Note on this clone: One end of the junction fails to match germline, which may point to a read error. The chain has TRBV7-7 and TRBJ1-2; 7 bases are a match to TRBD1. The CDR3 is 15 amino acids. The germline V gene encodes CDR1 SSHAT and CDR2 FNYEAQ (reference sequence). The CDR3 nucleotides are TGTGCCAGAAGCTTCAGAGACAGGGCCTGTGGGGGCTACACCTTC. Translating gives CARSFRDRACGGYTF.

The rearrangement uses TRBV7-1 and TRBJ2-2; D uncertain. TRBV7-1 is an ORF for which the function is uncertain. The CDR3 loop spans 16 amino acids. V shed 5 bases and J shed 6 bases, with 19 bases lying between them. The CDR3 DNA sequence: TGTGCCAGCAGCCCCCGGACGAGCTCTTCCGCCGGGGAGCTGTTTTTT. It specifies CASSPRTSSSAGELFF.

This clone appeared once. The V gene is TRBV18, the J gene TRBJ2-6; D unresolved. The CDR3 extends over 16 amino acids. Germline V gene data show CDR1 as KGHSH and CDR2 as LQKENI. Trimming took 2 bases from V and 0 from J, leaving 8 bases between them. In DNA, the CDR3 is TGTGCCAGCTCACCAGGGCAAATCTCTGGGGCCAACGTCCTGACTTTC. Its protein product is CASSPGQISGANVLTF.

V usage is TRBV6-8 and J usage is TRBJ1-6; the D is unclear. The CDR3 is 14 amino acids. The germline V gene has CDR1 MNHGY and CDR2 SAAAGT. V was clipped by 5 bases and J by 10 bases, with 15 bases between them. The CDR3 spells CASSDATVKSPLHF. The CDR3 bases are TGTGCCAGCAGTGATGCAACAGTAAAATCACCCCTCCACTTT.

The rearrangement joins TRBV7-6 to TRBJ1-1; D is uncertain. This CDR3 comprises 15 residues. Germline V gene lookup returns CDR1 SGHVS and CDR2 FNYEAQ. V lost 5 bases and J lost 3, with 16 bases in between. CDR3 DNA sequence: TGTGCCAGCAGCCCTCCATATCCGGGAGACACTGAAGCTTTCTTT. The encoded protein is CASSPPYPGDTEAFF. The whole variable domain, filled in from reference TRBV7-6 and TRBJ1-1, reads GAGVSQSPRYKVTKRGQDVALRCDPISGHVSLYWYRQALGQGPEFLTYFNYEAQQDKSGLPNDRFSAERPEGSISTLTIQRTEQRDSAMYRCASSPPYPGDTEAFFGQGTRLTVV.

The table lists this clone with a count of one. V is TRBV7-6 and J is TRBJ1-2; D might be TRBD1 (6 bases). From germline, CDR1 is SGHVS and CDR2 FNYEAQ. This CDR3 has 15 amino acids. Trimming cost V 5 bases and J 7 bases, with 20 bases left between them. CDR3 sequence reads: CASSPEDSEVAGYTF. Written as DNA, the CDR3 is TGTGCCAGCAGCCCAGAGGACAGCGAGGTTGCTGGCTACACCTTC.

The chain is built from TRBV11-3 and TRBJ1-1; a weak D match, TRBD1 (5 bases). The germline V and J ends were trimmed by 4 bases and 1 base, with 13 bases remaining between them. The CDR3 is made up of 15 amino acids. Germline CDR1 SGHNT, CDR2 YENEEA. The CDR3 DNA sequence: TGTGCCAGCAGCTCCTTCGACAGATCGAACACTGAAGCTTTCTTT. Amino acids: CASSSFDRSNTEAFF.

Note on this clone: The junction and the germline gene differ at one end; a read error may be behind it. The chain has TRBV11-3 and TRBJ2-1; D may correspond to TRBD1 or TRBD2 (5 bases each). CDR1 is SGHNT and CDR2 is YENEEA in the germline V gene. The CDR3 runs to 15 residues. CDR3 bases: TGTGCCAGCAGCGCCGATGGGGGAACCTACAATGAGCAATTCTTC. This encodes CASSADGGTYNEQFF.

The CDR3 protein is CASTYQGRDYGYTF. The CDR3 DNA sequence: TGTGCCAGTACCTACCAGGGACGGGACTATGGCTACACCTTC. The rearrangement uses TRBV19 and TRBJ1-2, with D perhaps matching TRBD1 (5 bases). The CDR3 consists of 14 residues. Germline V CDR1 and CDR2: LNHDA, SQIVND (reference sequence). Trimming shortened V by 7 bases and J by 3 bases, and 15 bases separated the two germline ends.

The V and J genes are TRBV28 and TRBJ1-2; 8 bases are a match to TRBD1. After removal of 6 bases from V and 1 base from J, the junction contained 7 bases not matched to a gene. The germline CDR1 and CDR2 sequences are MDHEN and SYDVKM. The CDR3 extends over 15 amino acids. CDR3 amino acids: CASSLDRGDNYGYTF. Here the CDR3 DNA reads TGTGCCAGCAGCCTAGACAGGGGCGATAACTATGGCTACACCTTC.

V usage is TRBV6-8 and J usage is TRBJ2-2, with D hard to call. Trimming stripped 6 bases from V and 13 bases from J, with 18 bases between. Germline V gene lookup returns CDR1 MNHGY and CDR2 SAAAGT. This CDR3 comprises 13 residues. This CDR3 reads CASSPDPGRGLFF. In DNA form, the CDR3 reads TGTGCCAGCAGCCCGGACCCGGGCCGTGGGCTGTTTTTT.

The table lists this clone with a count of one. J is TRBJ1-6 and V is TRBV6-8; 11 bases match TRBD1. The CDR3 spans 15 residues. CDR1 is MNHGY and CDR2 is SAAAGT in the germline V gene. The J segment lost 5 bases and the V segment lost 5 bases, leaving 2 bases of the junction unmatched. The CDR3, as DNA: TGTGCCAGCAGTACGGACAGGGGGCATAATTCACCCCTCCACTTT. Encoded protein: CASSTDRGHNSPLHF.

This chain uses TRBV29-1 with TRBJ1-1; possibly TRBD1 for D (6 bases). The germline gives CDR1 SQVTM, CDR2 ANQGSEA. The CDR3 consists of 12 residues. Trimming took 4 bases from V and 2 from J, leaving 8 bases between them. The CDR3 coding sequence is TGCAGCGTTGCTGGGGGCAACACTGAAGCTTTCTTT. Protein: CSVAGGNTEAFF.

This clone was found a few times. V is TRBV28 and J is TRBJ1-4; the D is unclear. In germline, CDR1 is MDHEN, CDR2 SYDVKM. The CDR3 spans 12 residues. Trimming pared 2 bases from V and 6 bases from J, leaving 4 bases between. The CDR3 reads CASSLIDEKLFF. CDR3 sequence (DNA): TGTGCCAGCAGTTTAATAGATGAAAAACTGTTTTTT.

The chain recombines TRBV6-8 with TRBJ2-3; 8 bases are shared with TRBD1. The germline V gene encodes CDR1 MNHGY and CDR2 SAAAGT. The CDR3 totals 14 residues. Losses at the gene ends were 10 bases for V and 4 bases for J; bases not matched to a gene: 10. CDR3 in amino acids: CAIRGTGGADTQYF. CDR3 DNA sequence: TGTGCCATCAGAGGGACAGGAGGGGCAGATACGCAGTATTTT.